The entry below gives a single T cell receptor (beta chain) sequence along with its context. As yet, its antigen is unknown. Peripheral blood was collected from the related graft donor on the marrow donation day. This entry comes from a study of T cells after posttransplantation cyclophosphamide. Study-wide results and caveats: Donor CD8+ memory clones often dominated recipient blood repertoires at later times. TRB overlap between skin or GI tissue T cells and blood was limited. Recipient CMV seropositivity and CMV reactivation strongly tracked TRB clonality.

Trimming pared 8 bases from V and 0 bases from J, leaving 14 bases between. The germline gives CDR1 SGHDN, CDR2 FVKESK. This CDR3 comprises 14 residues. TCRdb's copy holds only in-frame clones and misses some; the assay was immunoSEQ multiplex PCR. The sample records around 50,000 clones, 85% to 95% being singletons. This chain joins TRBV14 and TRBJ2-7, with a weak D call TRBD1 (5 bases). The clonotype was recovered from a woman between 45 and 65 years old in good health and a related stem cell transplant donor. Specimen: PBMCs. The CDR3, as DNA: TGTGCCAGCCCTAGGTGGACATTCTCCTACGAGCAGTACTTC. Protein sequence: CASPRWTFSYEQYF.